This T cell receptor (beta chain) was found in a study of blood T cell repertoires in COVID-19. Using immunoSEQ multiplex PCR, the repertoire was profiled, and TCRdb retains in-frame clones only, with some absent. The sample includes approximately 150,000 clones, 85% to 90% of them seen just once. The CDR3 runs 15 residues. Germline trimming cut 4 bases from V and 0 bases from J; bases unmatched to any gene: 1. Per the germline V gene, CDR1 is MDHEN and CDR2 is SYDVKM. This receptor was taken from a woman between 45 and 65 years old with active or convalescent COVID-19. The sequenced material came from peripheral blood. V and J are TRBV28 and TRBJ2-1; 9 positions agree with TRBD2. CDR3 protein: CASSSTSGSYNEQFF. The CDR3 bases are TGTGCCAGCAGTTCGACTAGCGGCTCCTACAATGAGCAGTTCTTC. Variable domain in full (rest from reference TRBV28 and TRBJ2-1): DVKVTQSSRYLVKRTGEKVFLECVQDMDHENMFWYRQDPGLGLRLIYFSYDVKMKEKGDIPEGYSVSREKKERFSLILESASTNQTSMYLCASSSTSGSYNEQFFGPGTRLTVL.